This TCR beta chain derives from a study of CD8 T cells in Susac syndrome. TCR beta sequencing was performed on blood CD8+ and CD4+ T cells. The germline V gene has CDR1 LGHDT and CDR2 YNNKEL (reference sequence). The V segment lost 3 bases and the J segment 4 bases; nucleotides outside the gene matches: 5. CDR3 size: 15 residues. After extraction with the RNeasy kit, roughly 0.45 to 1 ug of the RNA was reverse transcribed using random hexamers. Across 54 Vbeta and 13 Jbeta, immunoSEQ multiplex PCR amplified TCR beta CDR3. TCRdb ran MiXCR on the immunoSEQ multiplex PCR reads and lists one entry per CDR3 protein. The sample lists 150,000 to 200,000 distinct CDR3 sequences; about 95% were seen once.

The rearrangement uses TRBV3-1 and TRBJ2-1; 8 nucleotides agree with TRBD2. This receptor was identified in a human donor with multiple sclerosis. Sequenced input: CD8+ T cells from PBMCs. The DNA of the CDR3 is TGTGCCAGCAGCCAGGACAGCGGGAGTTACAATGAGCAGTTCTTC. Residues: CASSQDSGSYNEQFF.